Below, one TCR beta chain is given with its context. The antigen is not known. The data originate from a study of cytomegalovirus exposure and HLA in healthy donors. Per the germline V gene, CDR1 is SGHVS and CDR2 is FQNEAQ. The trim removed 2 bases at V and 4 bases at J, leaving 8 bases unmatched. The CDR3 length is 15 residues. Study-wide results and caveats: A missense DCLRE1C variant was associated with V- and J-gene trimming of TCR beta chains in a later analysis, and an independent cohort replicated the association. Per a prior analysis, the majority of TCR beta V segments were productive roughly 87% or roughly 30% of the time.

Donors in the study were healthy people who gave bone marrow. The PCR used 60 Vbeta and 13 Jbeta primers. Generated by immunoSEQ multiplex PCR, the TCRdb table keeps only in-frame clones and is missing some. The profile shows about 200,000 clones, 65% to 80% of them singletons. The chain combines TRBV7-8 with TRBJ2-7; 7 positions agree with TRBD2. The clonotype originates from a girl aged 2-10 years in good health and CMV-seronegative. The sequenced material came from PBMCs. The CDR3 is CASSLKAGAEYEQYF. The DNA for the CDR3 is TGTGCCAGCAGCTTAAAGGCGGGAGCAGAGTACGAGCAGTACTTC. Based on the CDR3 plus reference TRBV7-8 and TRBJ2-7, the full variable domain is GAGVSQSPRYKVAKRGQDVALRCDPISGHVSLFWYQQALGQGPEFLTYFQNEAQLDKSGLPSDRFFAERPEGSVSTLKIQRTQQEDSAVYLCASSLKAGAEYEQYFGPGTRLTVT.